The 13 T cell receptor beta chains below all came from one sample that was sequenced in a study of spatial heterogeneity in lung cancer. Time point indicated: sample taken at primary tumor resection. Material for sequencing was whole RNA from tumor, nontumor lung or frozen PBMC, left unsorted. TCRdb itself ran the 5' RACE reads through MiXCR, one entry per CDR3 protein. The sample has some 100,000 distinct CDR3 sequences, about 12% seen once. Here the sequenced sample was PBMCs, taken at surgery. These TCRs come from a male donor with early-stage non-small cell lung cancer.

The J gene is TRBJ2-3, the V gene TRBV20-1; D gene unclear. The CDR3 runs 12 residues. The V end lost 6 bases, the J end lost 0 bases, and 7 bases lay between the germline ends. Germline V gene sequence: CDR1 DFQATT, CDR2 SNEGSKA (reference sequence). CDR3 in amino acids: CSAPTSTDTQYF. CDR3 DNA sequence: TGCAGTGCGCCCACTAGCACAGATACGCAGTATTTT.

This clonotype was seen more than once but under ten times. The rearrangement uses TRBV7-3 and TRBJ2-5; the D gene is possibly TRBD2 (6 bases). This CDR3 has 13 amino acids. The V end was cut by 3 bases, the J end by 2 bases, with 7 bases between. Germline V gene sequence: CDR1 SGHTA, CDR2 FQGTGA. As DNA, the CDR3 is TGTGCCAGCAGCTTTGCGGGGCAAGAGACCCAGTACTTC. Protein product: CASSFAGQETQYF.

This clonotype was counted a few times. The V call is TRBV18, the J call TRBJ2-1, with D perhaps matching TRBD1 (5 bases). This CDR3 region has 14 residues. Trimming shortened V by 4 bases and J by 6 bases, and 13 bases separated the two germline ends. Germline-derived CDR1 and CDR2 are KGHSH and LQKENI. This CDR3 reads CASSLSDTRNEQFF. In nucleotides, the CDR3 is TGTGCCAGCTCACTCTCGGACACCCGCAATGAGCAGTTCTTC.

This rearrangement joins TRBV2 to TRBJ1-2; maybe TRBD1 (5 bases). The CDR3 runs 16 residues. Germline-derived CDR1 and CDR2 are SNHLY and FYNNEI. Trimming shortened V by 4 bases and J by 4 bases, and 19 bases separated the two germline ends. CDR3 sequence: CASSGARAGLAYGYTF. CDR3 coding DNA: TGTGCCAGCAGTGGAGCAAGGGCAGGGTTGGCCTATGGCTACACCTTC.

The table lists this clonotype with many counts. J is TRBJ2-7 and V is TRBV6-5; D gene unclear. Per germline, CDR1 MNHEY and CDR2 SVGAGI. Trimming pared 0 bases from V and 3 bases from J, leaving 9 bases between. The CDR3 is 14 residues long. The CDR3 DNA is TGTGCCAGCAGTTACTCGACTCCCTACTACGAGCAGTACTTC. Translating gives CASSYSTPYYEQYF.

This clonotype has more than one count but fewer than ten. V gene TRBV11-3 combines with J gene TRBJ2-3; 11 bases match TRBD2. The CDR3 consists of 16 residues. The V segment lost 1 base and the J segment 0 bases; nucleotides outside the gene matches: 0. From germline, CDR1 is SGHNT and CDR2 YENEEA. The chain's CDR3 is CASSLGLAGSTDTQYF. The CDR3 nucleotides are TGTGCCAGCAGCTTAGGACTAGCGGGGAGCACAGATACGCAGTATTTT.

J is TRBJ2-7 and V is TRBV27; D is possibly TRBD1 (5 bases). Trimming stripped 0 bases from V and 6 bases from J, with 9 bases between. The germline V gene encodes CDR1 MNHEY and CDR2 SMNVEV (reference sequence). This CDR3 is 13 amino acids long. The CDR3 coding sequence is TGTGCCAGCAGTTTATCGGGGCGGACCGAGCAGTACTTC. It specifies CASSLSGRTEQYF.

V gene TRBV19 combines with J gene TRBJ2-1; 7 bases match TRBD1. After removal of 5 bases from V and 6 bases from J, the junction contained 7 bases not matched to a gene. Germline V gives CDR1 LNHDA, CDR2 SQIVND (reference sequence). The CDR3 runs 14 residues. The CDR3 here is CASSATGSLNEQFF. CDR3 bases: TGTGCCAGTAGTGCGACAGGGTCCCTCAATGAGCAGTTCTTC.

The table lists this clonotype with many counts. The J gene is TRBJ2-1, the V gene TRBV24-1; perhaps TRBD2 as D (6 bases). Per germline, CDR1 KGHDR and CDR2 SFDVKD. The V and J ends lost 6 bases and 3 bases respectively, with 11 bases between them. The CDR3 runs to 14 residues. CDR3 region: CATSSGLLYNEQFF. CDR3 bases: TGTGCCACCAGTTCGGGACTGCTCTACAATGAGCAGTTCTTC.

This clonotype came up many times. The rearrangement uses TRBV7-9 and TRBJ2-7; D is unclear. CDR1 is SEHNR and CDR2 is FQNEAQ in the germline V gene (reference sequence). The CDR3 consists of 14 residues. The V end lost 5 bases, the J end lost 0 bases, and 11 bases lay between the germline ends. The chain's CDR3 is CASSRTGLSYEQYF. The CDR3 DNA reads TGTGCCAGCAGCCGCACGGGCCTCTCCTACGAGCAGTACTTC.

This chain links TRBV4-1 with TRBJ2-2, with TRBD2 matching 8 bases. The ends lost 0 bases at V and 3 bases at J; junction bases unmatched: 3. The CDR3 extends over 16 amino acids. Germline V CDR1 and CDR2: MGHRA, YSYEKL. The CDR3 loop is CASSQDPGGHTGELFF. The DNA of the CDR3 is TGCGCCAGCAGCCAAGACCCGGGGGGGCACACCGGGGAGCTGTTTTTT.

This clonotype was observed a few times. The chain's CDR3 is CASSRTGASTDTQYF. The CDR3, as DNA: TGTGCCAGCAGCCGGACAGGGGCAAGCACAGATACGCAGTATTTT. This rearrangement joins TRBV14 to TRBJ2-3; TRBD1 aligns across 9 bases. With V trimmed by 4 bases and J by 0 bases, 2 bases remained unmatched. The CDR3 extends over 15 amino acids. Germline CDR1 SGHDN, CDR2 FVKESK.

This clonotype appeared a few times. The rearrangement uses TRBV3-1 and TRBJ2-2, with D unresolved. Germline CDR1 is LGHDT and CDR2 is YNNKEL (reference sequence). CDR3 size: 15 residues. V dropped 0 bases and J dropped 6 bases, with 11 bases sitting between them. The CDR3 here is CASSQEWARAGELFF. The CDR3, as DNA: TGTGCCAGCAGCCAAGAGTGGGCTAGGGCCGGGGAGCTGTTTTTT.